The 4 T cell receptor beta chains below come from one sample, sequenced in a study of identical twins. One entry per CDR3 protein results from TCRdb running MiXCR on the 5' RACE reads. The table records 700,000 to 950,000 distinct CDR3 sequences, roughly an eighth of them present only once. These data were also filed under a second study, of yellow fever vaccine responses in identical twins.

Sequenced material: PBMCs. Every receptor here comes from a woman younger than 30 in good health.

This clonotype was detected only a few times. V is TRBV20-1 and J is TRBJ2-6; a weak D match, TRBD1 (6 bases). This CDR3 is built from 14 residues. Per the germline V gene, CDR1 is DFQATT and CDR2 is SNEGSKA (reference sequence). The CDR3 DNA is TGCAGCGTCAGGGGATCTTCTGGGGCCAACGTCCTGACTTTC. Protein: CSVRGSSGANVLTF.

This clonotype came up a few times. The V and J genes are TRBV28 and TRBJ2-7; D may be TRBD1 (6 bases). V lost 6 bases and J lost 6, with 12 bases in between. Germline CDR1 is MDHEN and CDR2 is SYDVKM. The CDR3 spans 12 residues. The DNA for the CDR3 is TGTGCCAGCAGACCTCCAGGGGTCGAGCAGTACTTC. Translated: CASRPPGVEQYF.

The rearrangement links TRBV9 to TRBJ2-7; no definite D call. The V gene's germline CDR1 is SGDLS and CDR2 YYNGEE. The CDR3 contains 15 residues. Trimming took off 3 bases at V and 3 bases at J, with 16 bases between the two ends. The CDR3 reads CASSAADPGVYEQYF. In DNA form, the CDR3 reads TGTGCCAGCAGCGCCGCGGACCCTGGAGTCTACGAGCAGTACTTC. Full variable domain (remainder filled in from reference TRBV9 and TRBJ2-7): DSGVTQTPKHLITATGQRVTLRCSPRSGDLSVYWYQQSLDQGLQFLIQYYNGEERAKGNILERFSAQQFPDLHSELNLSSLELGDSALYFCASSAADPGVYEQYFGPGTRLTVT.

This clonotype was picked up a small number of times. The V call is TRBV20-1, the J call TRBJ1-3; D might be TRBD1 (6 bases). Germline loops: CDR1 DFQATT, CDR2 SNEGSKA (reference sequence). V lost 5 bases and J 2 bases, leaving 10 bases between the germline ends. The CDR3 is made up of 13 amino acids. CDR3 DNA: TGCAGTGCTGTCGCAGGGGCTGGAAACACCATATATTTT. Protein: CSAVAGAGNTIYF.